This T cell receptor (beta chain) is from a study of identical twins. One entry per CDR3 protein, called by TCRdb with MiXCR from the 5' RACE reads. The data show around 95,000 distinct CDR3 sequences, 5.9% seen once. Germline values: CDR1 SEHNR, CDR2 FQNEAQ (reference sequence). The CDR3 sequence is 15 residues long. Trimming cost V 5 bases and J 6 bases; bases outside gene matches: 9. This clonotype came up many times. This clonotype was sampled from a woman in her 50s in good health. Sequenced: memory T cells sorted from blood. V gene TRBV7-9 combines with J gene TRBJ2-1, with TRBD2 matching over 8 bases. The CDR3 loop is CASSRLFGTSNEQFF. CDR3 bases: TGTGCCAGCAGCCGTCTATTTGGGACTAGCAATGAGCAGTTCTTC.